The 7 T cell receptor beta chains below were found in one sample sequenced in a study of molecular identifiers for immune sequencing clone quantification. TCRdb recomputed calls from the PCR reads with MiXCR, one row per CDR3 protein. The sample consists of 300,000 to 400,000 distinct CDR3 sequences, about a fifth of them appearing once. The specimen was naive CD8+ T cells from blood, with Jurkat cell RNA spiked in. Specified subset: FACS-sorted CD8+CD4-CCR7+CD45RA+ naive T cells. The source of these receptors is a human donor in good health. Some libraries in this study had Jurkat cell RNA spiked in.

There are a few counts of this clonotype. The CDR3 protein is CASIYRSGGVYEQYF. For the CDR3, the DNA is TGTGCCAGCATTTATCGGAGCGGGGGGGTGTACGAGCAGTACTTC. This chain links TRBV27 with TRBJ2-7, with 10 positions matching TRBD2. This CDR3 contains 15 residues. Germline V CDR1 and CDR2: MNHEY, SMNVEV (reference sequence). V was pared by 7 bases and J by 4 bases, with 10 bases of the junction left unmatched.

A remark on this clonotype: This could be a read error, since a much larger clone is one nucleotide away. The chain is built from TRBV5-4 and TRBJ2-6; weak D call: TRBD2 (5 bases). In germline, CDR1 is SGHNT, CDR2 YYREEE (reference sequence). The CDR3 sequence is 16 residues long. V dropped 0 bases and J dropped 4 bases, with 11 bases sitting between them. As DNA, the CDR3 is TGTGCCAGCAGCTTGGATCGAGCGGACGGGGCCAACGTCCTGACTTTC. Translation: CASSLDRADGANVLTF.

Ten or more counts support this clonotype. The rearrangement joins TRBV4-3 to TRBJ1-4; perhaps TRBD1 as D (5 bases). CDR3 length: 15 amino acids. Per germline, CDR1 LGHNA and CDR2 YSLEER. Trimming cost V 0 bases and J 3 bases, with 8 bases left between them. The CDR3 DNA reads TGCGCCAGCAGCCAAGAACAGGAGTCTAATGAAAAACTGTTTTTT. This codes for CASSQEQESNEKLFF.

This clonotype was observed at least ten times. V gene TRBV5-6 combines with J gene TRBJ1-2; D possibly corresponds to TRBD1 (6 bases). Germline V lookup: CDR1 SGHDT, CDR2 YYEEEE. V was clipped by 0 bases and J by 10 bases, with 13 bases between them. CDR3 length: 13 amino acids. The CDR3 loop reads CASSLALQGDYTF. The CDR3 region has the DNA TGTGCCAGCAGCTTGGCCTTACAGGGAGACTACACCTTC.

This clonotype came up a few times. The chain uses TRBV15 and TRBJ1-2; no clear D. CDR3 length: 13 residues. From germline, CDR1 is LNHNV and CDR2 YYDKDF (reference sequence). V lost 1 base, J lost 12 bases, and 15 bases lay in between. The CDR3 reads CATSRVTHEANTF. CDR3 DNA: TGTGCCACCAGCAGAGTCACCCATGAGGCCAACACCTTC.

This clonotype was recorded a few times. This may be a read error: a much more frequent sequence differs by one nucleotide. V is TRBV7-6 and J is TRBJ2-5; maybe TRBD2 (5 bases). Germline V gene sequence: CDR1 SGHVS, CDR2 FNYEAQ. CDR3 length: 15 amino acids. CDR3 nucleotide sequence: TGTGCCAGCAGCTTGGGAGTCAGAACCCAAGAGACCCGGTACTTC. Translated, it gives CASSLGVRTQETRYF. Variable domain in full (rest from reference TRBV7-6 and TRBJ2-5): GAGVSQSPRYKVTKRGQDVALRCDPISGHVSLYWYRQALGQGPEFLTYFNYEAQQDKSGLPNDRFSAERPEGSISTLTIQRTEQRDSAMYRCASSLGVRTQETRYFGPGTRLLVL.

The V and J genes are TRBV10-2 and TRBJ2-3; D remains ambiguous. Germline V gene lookup returns CDR1 WSHSY and CDR2 SAAADI. This CDR3 comprises 14 residues. Trimming left V 2 bases short and J 0 bases short, with 6 bases between. The CDR3 sequence is CASSEDKSTDTQYF. CDR3 DNA: TGCGCCAGCAGTGAGGACAAAAGCACAGATACGCAGTATTTT.